This T cell receptor (beta chain) was sequenced in a study of cytomegalovirus exposure and HLA in healthy donors. This CDR3 has 16 residues. The V and J ends lost 1 base and 6 bases, in that order; junction bases with no gene match: 6. Germline loops: CDR1 LGHNA, CDR2 YSLEER. Remarks on this clone: Its specificity is not known.

Findings and caveats of the study: 87-base-pair reads could not separate some V segments, including TRBV6-2 and TRBV6-3. Later findings reportedly placed an Asian-associated ancestry cluster below the 666-donor mean for N-insertions. Previous analysis showed most TCR beta V segments were productive about 87% or about 30% of the time.

PCR amplification relied on 60 Vbeta primers (plus 13 Jbeta primers). Generated by immunoSEQ multiplex PCR, the TCRdb table keeps only in-frame clones and is missing some. The repertoire has about 140,000 clones, over 75% of them found once; the top ten carry 8.8%. Donors showed nominal health when sampled, although they likely had unrecorded immune exposures. This TCR was sampled from a woman aged 45-59 years in good health and CMV-seropositive. V and J are TRBV4-3 and TRBJ2-3; 11 bases are shared with TRBD2. Sequenced sample: PBMCs. This chain's CDR3 is CASSQVTSGGRDTQYF. Here the CDR3 DNA reads TGCGCCAGCAGCCAAGTAACTAGCGGGGGCAGGGATACGCAGTATTTT.